What follows is one T cell receptor beta chain and its context. Its antigen is not yet known. Nothing much larger sits one base from this clone, and base qualities are not available. The record originates from a study of patients and donors after allogeneic stem cell transplantation (dated by TCRdb to about 2020). The germline V gene (reference sequence) sets CDR1 to LNHNV and CDR2 to YYDKDF. Cut back by 3 bases and 5 bases, the V and J ends lie 13 bases apart. The CDR3, from cysteine to phenylalanine, totals 15 residues. This entry keeps only the CDR3 DNA: 45 bases, framed from base 1. Receptors were amplified or captured by RT-PCR. Reads for this sample came from a NextSeq 550. TCRdb redid the processing of the public reads, applying fastp at Q25 and MiXCR, and retained in-frame beta chains. Every distinct CDR3 protein forms one entry, paired with its most common genes and DNA. The sample yields around 150,000 distinct CDR3 sequences; about 36% were counted once. Around half of the sample belongs to the ten largest clones.

The source of this sequence is a human donor who was either an allogeneic HSCT recipient or a stem cell or donor lymphocyte infusion donor (not recorded which). It is not recorded whose cells these are; they may come from a transplant donor. The chain is assembled from TRBV15 and TRBJ1-4; the D gene cannot be resolved reliably. The sample taken for sequencing was blood, either unsorted or a sorted T cell fraction (not recorded which). The CDR3 region: CATSRDGLRNEKLFF. The nucleotides are TGTGCCACCAGCAGGGATGGGCTTAGGAATGAAAAACTGTTTTTT.